This T cell receptor (beta chain) was captured by sequencing in a study of OX40 agonist ivuxolimab in advanced cancers. Background on the study: In this trial design, patients received ivuxolimab intravenously at 0.01 to 10 mg/kg every 2 weeks. Males comprised approximately 81% of the group, whose mean age was around 62 years (range 23 to 79). General study results and limits: Clonal expansion by week 6 occurred in CD4+ and CD8+ blood T cells (at 0.1 to 3.0 mg/kg). Normalized expansion of T-cell clones was also low for some nonresponders.

As regards this clone: Its antigen is undetermined.

Looked up from germline, CDR1 is LNHDA and CDR2 is SQIVND (reference sequence). This CDR3 region has 13 residues. Trimming took 5 bases from V and 6 from J, leaving 14 bases between them. Libraries were prepared by immunoSEQ multiplex PCR; TCRdb keeps only in-frame clonotypes and omits some of them. In the table there are just under 80,000 clones, roughly 90% of which are singletons. V is TRBV19 and J is TRBJ2-7; D might be TRBD2 (5 bases). The TCR sequence derives from an adult with an advanced solid tumor such as melanoma, head and neck, liver or kidney cancer. The sample here was CD4+ or CD8+ T cells sorted from blood, taken in a trial of the OX40 agonist ivuxolimab. The CDR3 region is CASSALWGAEQYF. DNA for the CDR3: TGTGCCAGTAGTGCTCTCTGGGGAGCCGAGCAGTACTTC.